Each of the 25 T cell receptor beta chains below was sequenced from the same sample in a study of beta chain features in type 1 diabetes. Broader study findings: When Type 1 diabetes patients were examined, their TCRB CDR3s proved moderately but significantly shorter in all four CD4+ subsets.

No cognate antigen is known for these TCRs. Since all of the isolated RNA was reverse transcribed, expressed TCRB transcripts were what got sequenced. The method was immunoSEQ multiplex PCR; TCRdb's version includes in-frame clones alone and lacks a portion of them. The table includes about 240,000 clones, approximately 15% detected once. The sample consisted of naive CD4+ T cells from blood. The receptors stem from a man aged 25 to 45 with type 1 diabetes.

This clone was counted between two and nine times. The chain recombines TRBV11-3 with TRBJ1-1, with 7 bases matching TRBD1. The V and J ends lost 4 bases and 7 bases, in that order; junction bases with no gene match: 15. CDR1 SGHNT and CDR2 YENEEA come from the germline V gene. This CDR3 spans 16 amino acids. The CDR3 loop is CASSYYDRTGALEAFF. The CDR3 region has the DNA TGTGCCAGCAGCTATTACGACCGGACAGGCGCGCTTGAAGCTTTCTTT. Supplemented by reference TRBV11-3 and TRBJ1-1, the full variable domain reads EAGVVQSPRYKIIEKKQPVAFWCNPISGHNTLYWYLQNLGQGPELLIRYENEEAVDDSQLPKDRFSAERLKGVDSTLKIQPAELGDSAVYLCASSYYDRTGALEAFFGQGTRLTVV.

The chain joins TRBV29-1 to TRBJ1-2; D is ambiguous. The CDR3 is 10 residues long. The germline V gene has CDR1 SQVTM and CDR2 ANQGSEA. Trimming shortened V by 1 base and J by 7 bases, and 4 bases separated the two germline ends. The CDR3 spells CSVEVFGYTF. The CDR3 region has the DNA TGCAGCGTTGAAGTCTTTGGCTACACCTTC.

The rearrangement uses TRBV6-6 and TRBJ1-2; TRBD1 matches 9 bases. The V segment lost 2 bases and the J segment 8 bases; nucleotides outside the gene matches: 9. This CDR3 region has 15 residues. Per the germline V gene, CDR1 is MNHNY and CDR2 is SVGAGI (reference sequence). The CDR3 nucleotides read TGTGCCAGCAGTTACACCTGGGGGACAGGGCAAGGCTACACCTTC. The encoded protein is CASSYTWGTGQGYTF.

The rearrangement uses TRBV2 and TRBJ2-2, with a weak D call TRBD1 (6 bases). The CDR3 loop spans 13 amino acids. Trimming stripped 6 bases from V and 6 bases from J, with 11 bases between. CDR1 and CDR2 (germline): SNHLY, FYNNEI. CDR3 sequence: CASSPTGAGELFF. The CDR3 bases are TGTGCCAGCAGCCCGACAGGAGCCGGGGAGCTGTTTTTT.

This clone showed up just a few times. The CDR3 loop is CASSPNSYNEQFF. DNA for the CDR3: TGTGCCAGCAGCCCTAATTCCTACAATGAGCAGTTCTTC. V usage is TRBV7-9 and J usage is TRBJ2-1; no reliable D call. Trimming removed 5 bases at V and 1 base at J, with 6 bases between. This CDR3 contains 13 residues. CDR1 and CDR2 from the germline V gene are SEHNR and FQNEAQ (reference sequence).

Only a few counts were recorded for this clone. The V and J genes are TRBV5-1 and TRBJ2-1, with 13 bases identical to TRBD2. V trimming: 0 bases; J trimming: 12 bases; junction bases outside the gene matches: 6. This CDR3 comprises 15 residues. CDR1 is SGHRS and CDR2 is YFSETQ in the germline V gene. CDR3 amino acids: CASSLGTSGGPAQFF. In DNA, the CDR3 is TGCGCCAGCAGCTTGGGGACTAGCGGGGGTCCGGCGCAGTTCTTC.

This clone was counted a few times. V is TRBV19 and J is TRBJ2-5, with TRBD1 matching 8 bases. The V gene's germline CDR1 is LNHDA and CDR2 SQIVND (reference sequence). There are 13 residues in the CDR3. Unmatched junction bases numbered 2, after V lost 5 bases and J lost 3 bases. The CDR3 DNA is TGTGCCAGTAGTCCACAGGGGGAAGAGACCCAGTACTTC. Translating gives CASSPQGEETQYF.

This clone turned up a few times. The V and J genes are TRBV6-5 and TRBJ1-1; 8 bases map to TRBD1. This CDR3 is built from 16 residues. Germline trimming cut 4 bases from V and 3 bases from J; bases unmatched to any gene: 10. The germline V gene has CDR1 MNHEY and CDR2 SVGAGI. The CDR3, as DNA: TGTGCCAGCAGTTTTGCAGGGTTGGGACAGGACACTGAAGCTTTCTTT. Protein: CASSFAGLGQDTEAFF.

This clone was counted only a few times. The V and J genes are TRBV5-1 and TRBJ1-1; D is ambiguous. Trimming removed 0 bases from V and 6 bases from J, with 12 bases in between. Germline values: CDR1 SGHRS, CDR2 YFSETQ. The CDR3 is 14 amino acids. The CDR3 spells CASSLGSTFSEAFF. The CDR3 nucleotides are TGCGCCAGCAGCTTGGGGTCGACTTTCTCTGAAGCTTTCTTT.

The J gene is TRBJ2-2, the V gene TRBV30; 10 nucleotides align to TRBD2. V shed 4 bases, J shed 5 bases, and the junction held 7 bases outside the gene matches. The CDR3 is 15 residues long. Germline V gene sequence: CDR1 GTSNPN, CDR2 SVGIG (reference sequence). CDR3 DNA: TGTGCCTGGACCAAAGCGGGGGGGGTTACCGGGGAGCTGTTTTTT. This translates into CAWTKAGGVTGELFF. Variable domain in full (rest from reference TRBV30 and TRBJ2-2): SQTIHQWPATLVQPVGSPLSLECTVEGTSNPNLYWYRQAAGRGLQLLFYSVGIGQISSEVPQNLSASRPQDRQFILSSKKLLLSDSGFYLCAWTKAGGVTGELFFGEGSRLTVL.

This clone was seen only a few times. V and J are TRBV11-3 and TRBJ2-5; D perhaps matches TRBD2 (6 bases). The CDR3 sequence is 14 residues long. Germline CDR1 reads SGHNT; CDR2 reads YENEEA. Trimming pared 4 bases from V and 2 bases from J, leaving 11 bases between. The CDR3 is CASSSAGYQETQYF. CDR3 DNA: TGTGCCAGCAGCTCCGCGGGGTATCAAGAGACCCAGTACTTC. The entire variable domain, with the rest obtained from reference TRBV11-3 and TRBJ2-5, is as follows: EAGVVQSPRYKIIEKKQPVAFWCNPISGHNTLYWYLQNLGQGPELLIRYENEEAVDDSQLPKDRFSAERLKGVDSTLKIQPAELGDSAVYLCASSSAGYQETQYFGPGTRLLVL.

This clone was picked up a small number of times. The J gene is TRBJ2-2, the V gene TRBV2, with TRBD2 matching over 9 bases. V gave up 1 base and J gave up 4 bases; unmatched junction bases: 4. Germline V gives CDR1 SNHLY, CDR2 FYNNEI. This CDR3 comprises 16 residues. CDR3 sequence: CASSEGGRVRTGELFF. The CDR3 DNA sequence: TGTGCCAGCAGTGAAGGCGGGAGGGTGCGCACCGGGGAGCTGTTTTTT.

This clone appeared a few times. The chain recombines TRBV5-1 with TRBJ2-3; TRBD2 might be the D (5 bases). V gave up 4 bases and J gave up 4 bases, with 10 bases separating them. This CDR3 is built from 13 residues. The germline CDR1 and CDR2 sequences are SGHRS and YFSETQ. The CDR3 spells CASSPGAADTQYF. The CDR3 coding sequence is TGCGCCAGCAGCCCTGGAGCGGCAGATACGCAGTATTTT.

This clone was detected only a few times. The chain joins TRBV30 to TRBJ2-3; 11 nucleotides match TRBD2. Germline V CDR1 and CDR2: GTSNPN, SVGIG (reference sequence). This CDR3 is built from 15 residues. V was clipped by 1 base and J by 4 bases; unmatched bases: 4. As DNA, the CDR3 is TGTGCCTGGAGTGAGCTAGCGGGGGGTGCAGATACGCAGTATTTT. This sequence encodes CAWSELAGGADTQYF.

This clone was observed a few times. The rearrangement links TRBV27 to TRBJ1-6; D not certain. This CDR3 is built from 14 residues. The V and J ends lost 3 bases and 2 bases respectively, with 5 bases between them. CDR1 MNHEY and CDR2 SMNVEV come from the germline V gene (reference sequence). As DNA, the CDR3 is TGTGCCAGCAGTTTCGGGACCTATAATTCACCCCTCCACTTT. This encodes CASSFGTYNSPLHF.

This clone has a handful of counts. The chain employs TRBV29-1 and TRBJ1-5; 11 nucleotides align to TRBD1. Germline V gene sequence: CDR1 SQVTM, CDR2 ANQGSEA. This CDR3 is 12 amino acids long. The junction had 1 base not matched to a gene; V was cut back by 7 bases and J by 5 bases. CDR3 DNA sequence: TGCAGCGCGGGACAGGGGGATCAGCCCCAGCATTTT. Its protein product is CSAGQGDQPQHF.

The chain uses TRBV30 and TRBJ2-7; D is unclear. V lost 1 base and J lost 4, with 8 bases in between. The CDR3 has 12 amino acids. CDR1 is GTSNPN, CDR2 SVGIG, per germline (reference sequence). CDR3 sequence: CAWSATQYEQYF. The DNA for the CDR3 is TGTGCCTGGAGTGCCACTCAATACGAGCAGTACTTC. The full variable domain, completed using reference TRBV30 and TRBJ2-7, is SQTIHQWPATLVQPVGSPLSLECTVEGTSNPNLYWYRQAAGRGLQLLFYSVGIGQISSEVPQNLSASRPQDRQFILSSKKLLLSDSGFYLCAWSATQYEQYFGPGTRLTVT.

The V and J genes are TRBV2 and TRBJ2-6; no reliable D call. This CDR3 comprises 12 residues. With 7 bases removed from V and 8 bases from J, the gap between germline ends came to 9 bases. The V gene's germline CDR1 is SNHLY and CDR2 FYNNEI. The CDR3 sequence is CASTAESNVLTF. The CDR3 DNA follows: TGTGCCAGCACGGCGGAGTCCAACGTCCTGACTTTC.

The sample holds a few counts of this clone. The chain employs TRBV5-1 and TRBJ2-7, with 7 bases fitting TRBD1. The CDR3 runs to 13 residues. Trimming cost V 4 bases and J 5 bases; bases outside gene matches: 6. Germline values: CDR1 SGHRS, CDR2 YFSETQ. The CDR3 reads CASSASTGNEQYF. CDR3 nucleotides: TGCGCCAGCAGCGCCTCGACAGGGAACGAGCAGTACTTC.

The chain recombines TRBV2 with TRBJ2-1, with TRBD2 identical over 10 bases. CDR3 length: 13 residues. In germline, CDR1 is SNHLY, CDR2 FYNNEI. Trimming cost V 9 bases and J 7 bases; bases outside gene matches: 6. In DNA, the CDR3 is TGTGCCAGGTCGACTAGCGGGTTGAATGAGCAGTTCTTC. This gives the protein CARSTSGLNEQFF.

This chain uses TRBV7-2 with TRBJ2-3; 9 nucleotides line up with TRBD2. The CDR3 runs to 15 residues. In germline, CDR1 is SGHTA, CDR2 FQGNSA. Trimming removed 2 bases from V and 1 base from J; junction bases left unmatched: 1. In DNA, the CDR3 is TGTGCCAGCAGCTTACGACTAGCGGGCACAGATACGCAGTATTTT. Protein product: CASSLRLAGTDTQYF.

There are a few counts of this clone. The rearrangement joins TRBV23-1 to TRBJ2-5; D gene uncertain. TRBV23-1 is an ORF; its function is uncertain. This CDR3 is 17 amino acids long. V was trimmed by 0 bases and J by 2 bases, leaving 16 bases between them. The CDR3 coding sequence is TGCGCCAGCAGTCAATCGGTCCCTGAACCCGGTCAAGAGACCCAGTACTTC. It encodes CASSQSVPEPGQETQYF.

The gene calls are TRBV5-1 and TRBJ2-1; 9 nucleotides match TRBD1. This CDR3 comprises 14 residues. The J segment lost 7 bases and the V segment lost 0 bases, leaving 2 bases of the junction unmatched. Germline V CDR1 and CDR2: SGHRS, YFSETQ. In DNA form, the CDR3 reads TGCGCCAGCAGCTTGGGACAGGGGGTAAATGAGCAGTTCTTC. Protein: CASSLGQGVNEQFF.

A few counts support this clone. The genes are TRBV2 and TRBJ2-1; 9 bases are shared with TRBD2. The CDR3 length is 16 residues. Germline CDR1 is SNHLY and CDR2 is FYNNEI. V gave up 6 bases and J gave up 7 bases; unmatched junction bases: 13. CDR3 residues: CASRLKETSGGNEQFF. CDR3 nucleotides: TGTGCCAGCAGGCTAAAGGAGACTAGCGGAGGAAATGAGCAGTTCTTC.

This chain connects TRBV29-1 to TRBJ2-2, with D possibly matching TRBD2 (6 bases). The germline V and J ends were trimmed by 7 bases and 6 bases, with 12 bases remaining between them. The CDR3 is made up of 12 amino acids. Germline V gene data show CDR1 as SQVTM and CDR2 as ANQGSEA. Here the CDR3 reads CSAARGPGELFF. The CDR3 DNA reads TGCAGCGCCGCGCGGGGCCCCGGGGAGCTGTTTTTT.